The clone carrying this T cell receptor (beta chain) showed up many times. The record originates from a study of regulatory T cells in long-lasting Graves disease. Time point indicated: newly diagnosed GD, antithyroid drugs for less than 3 months. The authors made the TCR library using RNA they extracted from PBMCs. The guidelines of the American Thyroid Association were the basis for diagnosing Graves' disease. Combining iRepertoire HTBI primers with Arm-PCR of CDR3 regions, the authors built TCR beta libraries. TCRdb passed the multiplex PCR reads through MiXCR, listing each CDR3 protein once. Seen here are approximately 470,000 distinct CDR3 sequences, 15% to 20% observed once, and the top ten hold less than 15%. V gave up 1 base and J gave up 4 bases; unmatched junction bases: 9. The CDR3 contains 16 residues. Looked up from germline, CDR1 is SGHAT and CDR2 is FQNNGV. This same sample was also part of a study on T cells in Graves' hyperthyroidism and ophthalmopathy. As that report states: First-round RT-PCR targeting the TCR CDR3 was performed with the HTBI primer set. The model foresaw ophthalmopathy a median 6.5 months prior to onset.

The material was peripheral blood mononuclear cells (PBMCs), obtained at new diagnosis, from a patient treated with antithyroid drugs. The sequence came from a man aged 35-49 years with Graves disease. This rearrangement joins TRBV11-2 to TRBJ2-5; 7 nucleotides match TRBD2. This CDR3 is CASSLVAGEFTETQYF. For the CDR3, the DNA is TGTGCCAGCAGCTTAGTGGCGGGAGAGTTTACAGAGACCCAGTACTTC.